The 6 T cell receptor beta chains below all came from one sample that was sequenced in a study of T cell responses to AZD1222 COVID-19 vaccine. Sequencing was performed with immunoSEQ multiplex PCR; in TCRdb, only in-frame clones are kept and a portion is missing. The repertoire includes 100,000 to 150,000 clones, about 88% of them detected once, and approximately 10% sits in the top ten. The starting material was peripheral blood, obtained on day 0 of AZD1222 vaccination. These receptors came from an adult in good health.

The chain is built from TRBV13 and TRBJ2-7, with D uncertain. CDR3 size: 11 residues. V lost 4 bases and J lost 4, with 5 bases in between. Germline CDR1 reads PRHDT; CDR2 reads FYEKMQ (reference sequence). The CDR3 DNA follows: TGTGCCAGCAGCTGGGTTTACGAGCAGTACTTC. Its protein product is CASSWVYEQYF.

The CDR3, as DNA: TGTGCCAGCAGCCTCCGACAGGGGCACTCCTACGAGCAGTACTTC. This codes for CASSLRQGHSYEQYF. J is TRBJ2-7 and V is TRBV14, with 8 bases fitting TRBD1. The germline V gene encodes CDR1 SGHDN and CDR2 FVKESK. Trimming at V came to 4 bases and at J to 0 bases, leaving 5 bases not matched to a gene. The CDR3 totals 15 residues. Combining the CDR3 with reference TRBV14 and TRBJ2-7 gives the whole variable domain EAGVTQFPSHSVIEKGQTVTLRCDPISGHDNLYWYRRVMGKEIKFLLHFVKESKQDESGMPNNRFLAERTGGTYSTLKVQPAELEDSGVYFCASSLRQGHSYEQYFGPGTRLTVT.

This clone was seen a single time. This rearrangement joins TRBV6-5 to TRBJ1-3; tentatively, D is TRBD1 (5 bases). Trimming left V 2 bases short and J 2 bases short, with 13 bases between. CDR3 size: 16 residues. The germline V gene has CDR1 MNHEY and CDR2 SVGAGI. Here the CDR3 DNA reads TGTGCCAGCAGTTACGCGGGCGGGGACCCTGGAAACACCATATATTTT. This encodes CASSYAGGDPGNTIYF.

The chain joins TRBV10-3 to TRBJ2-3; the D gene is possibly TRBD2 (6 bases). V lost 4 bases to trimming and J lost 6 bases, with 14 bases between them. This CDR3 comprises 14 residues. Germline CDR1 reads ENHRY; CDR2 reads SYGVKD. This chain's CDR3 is CAISGGLSMDTQYF. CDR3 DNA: TGTGCCATCAGTGGGGGACTGAGTATGGATACGCAGTATTTT.

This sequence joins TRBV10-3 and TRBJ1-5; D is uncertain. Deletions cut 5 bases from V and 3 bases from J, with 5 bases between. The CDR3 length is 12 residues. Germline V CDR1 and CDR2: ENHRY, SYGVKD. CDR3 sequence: CAISPTNQPQHF. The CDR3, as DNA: TGTGCCATCAGTCCGACCAATCAGCCCCAGCATTTT.

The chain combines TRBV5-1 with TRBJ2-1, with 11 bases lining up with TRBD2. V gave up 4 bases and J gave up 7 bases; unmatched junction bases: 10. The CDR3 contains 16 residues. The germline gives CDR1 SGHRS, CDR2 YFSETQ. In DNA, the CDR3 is TGCGCCAGCAGCCAGACCACTAGCGGGGGCTGGAATGAGCAGTTCTTC. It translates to CASSQTTSGGWNEQFF.